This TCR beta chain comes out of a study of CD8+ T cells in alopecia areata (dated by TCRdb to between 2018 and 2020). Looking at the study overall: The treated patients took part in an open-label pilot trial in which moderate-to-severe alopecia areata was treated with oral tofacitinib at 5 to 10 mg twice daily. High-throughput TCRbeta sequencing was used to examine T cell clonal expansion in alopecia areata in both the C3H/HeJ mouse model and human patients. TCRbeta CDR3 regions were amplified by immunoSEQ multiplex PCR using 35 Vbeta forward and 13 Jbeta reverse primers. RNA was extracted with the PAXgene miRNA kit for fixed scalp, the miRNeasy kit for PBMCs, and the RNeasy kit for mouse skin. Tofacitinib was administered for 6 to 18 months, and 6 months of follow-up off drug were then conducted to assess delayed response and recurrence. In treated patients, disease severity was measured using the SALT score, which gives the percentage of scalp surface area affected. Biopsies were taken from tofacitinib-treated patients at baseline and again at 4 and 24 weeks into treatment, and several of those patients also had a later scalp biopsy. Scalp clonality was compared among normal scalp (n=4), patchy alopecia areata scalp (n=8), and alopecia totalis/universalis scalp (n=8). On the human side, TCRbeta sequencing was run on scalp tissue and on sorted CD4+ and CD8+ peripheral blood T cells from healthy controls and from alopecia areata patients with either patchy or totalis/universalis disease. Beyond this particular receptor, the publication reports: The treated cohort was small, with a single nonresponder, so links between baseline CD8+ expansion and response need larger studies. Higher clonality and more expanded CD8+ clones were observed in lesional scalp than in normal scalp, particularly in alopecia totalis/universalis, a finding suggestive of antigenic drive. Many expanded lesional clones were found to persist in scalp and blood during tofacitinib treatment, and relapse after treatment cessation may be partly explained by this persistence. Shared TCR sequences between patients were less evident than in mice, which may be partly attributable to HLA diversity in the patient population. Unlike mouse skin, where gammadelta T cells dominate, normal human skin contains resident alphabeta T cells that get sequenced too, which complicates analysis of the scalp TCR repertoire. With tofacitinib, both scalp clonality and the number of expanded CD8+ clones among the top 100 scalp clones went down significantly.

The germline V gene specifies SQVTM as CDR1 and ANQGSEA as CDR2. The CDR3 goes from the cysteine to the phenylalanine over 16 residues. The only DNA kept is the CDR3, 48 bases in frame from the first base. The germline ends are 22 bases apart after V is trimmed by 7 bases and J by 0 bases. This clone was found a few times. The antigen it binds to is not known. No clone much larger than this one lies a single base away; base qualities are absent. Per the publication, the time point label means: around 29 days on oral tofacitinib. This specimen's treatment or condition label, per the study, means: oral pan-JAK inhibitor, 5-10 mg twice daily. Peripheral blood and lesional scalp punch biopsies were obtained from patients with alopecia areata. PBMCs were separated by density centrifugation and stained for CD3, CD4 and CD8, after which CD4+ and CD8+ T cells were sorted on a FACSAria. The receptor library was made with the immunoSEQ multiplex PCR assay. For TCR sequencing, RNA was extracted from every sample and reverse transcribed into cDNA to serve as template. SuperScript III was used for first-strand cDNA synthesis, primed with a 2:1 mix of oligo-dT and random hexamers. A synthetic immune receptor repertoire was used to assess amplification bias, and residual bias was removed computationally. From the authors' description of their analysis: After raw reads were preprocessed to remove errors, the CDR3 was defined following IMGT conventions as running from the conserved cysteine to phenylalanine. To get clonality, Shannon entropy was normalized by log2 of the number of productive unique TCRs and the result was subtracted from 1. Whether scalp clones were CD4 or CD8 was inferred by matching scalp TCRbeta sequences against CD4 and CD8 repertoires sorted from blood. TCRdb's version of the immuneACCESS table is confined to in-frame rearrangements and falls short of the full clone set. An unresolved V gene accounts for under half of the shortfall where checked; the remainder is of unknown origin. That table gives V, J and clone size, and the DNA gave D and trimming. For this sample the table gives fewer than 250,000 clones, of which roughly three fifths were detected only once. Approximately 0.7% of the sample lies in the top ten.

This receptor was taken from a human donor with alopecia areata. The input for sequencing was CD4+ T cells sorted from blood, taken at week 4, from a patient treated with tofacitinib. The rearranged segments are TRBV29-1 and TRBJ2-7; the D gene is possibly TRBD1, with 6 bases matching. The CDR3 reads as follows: CSATTGISGSSYEQYF. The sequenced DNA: TGCAGCGCAACGACAGGCATTTCCGGTAGCTCCTACGAGCAGTACTTC.